This T cell receptor beta chain is drawn from a study of beta chain features in type 1 diabetes. CDR1 is SGHAT and CDR2 is FQDESV in the germline V gene (reference sequence). The CDR3 is 15 residues long. V gave up 5 bases and J gave up 10 bases; unmatched junction bases: 8. The investigators reverse transcribed all of the isolated RNA, so they sequenced expressed TCRB transcripts. About 3.57 million reads were obtained on average from naive, central memory and regulatory T cell samples. Assay used: immunoSEQ multiplex PCR; TCRdb lists only in-frame clones, some missing. The profile shows 15,000 to 18,000 clones, about three quarters of them singletons. On this clone: Its target is unknown.

Whole-study results and caveats: Researchers report that Type 1 diabetes patients had moderately but significantly shorter TCRB CDR3s across all four CD4+ subsets. Small HLA sub-analyses could not settle whether HLA shapes TCRB rearrangement.

The chain recombines TRBV11-1 with TRBJ2-1; 13 bases map to TRBD2. The source is a man younger than 45 with type 1 diabetes. The specimen sequenced was Tregs from blood. The chain's CDR3 is CASSIGLAGVQEQFF. The CDR3 coding sequence is TGTGCCAGCAGCATAGGACTAGCGGGAGTTCAAGAGCAGTTCTTC.